These T cell receptor beta chains were read from a single sample in a study of beta chain features in type 1 diabetes. The repertoire was sequenced with immunoSEQ multiplex PCR; TCRdb's copy has only in-frame clones and lacks some. The table includes roughly 310,000 clones, around 10% detected once. The sample taken for sequencing was naive CD4+ T cells from blood. These TCRs come from a woman in her twenties or thirties in good health. Both conserved end residues are trimmed from each CDR3. The size entry is marked missing in some rows and otherwise reads once, few, many or a size class.

V gene: TRBV6-4; J gene: TRBJ2-5; clone size: -; CDR3 protein: ASSEQGGQETQY
V gene: TRBV7-3; J gene: TRBJ2-3; clone size: few; CDR3 protein: ASSLTGLATDTQY
V gene: TRBV5-1; J gene: TRBJ2-7; clone size: few; CDR3 protein: ASSSRGDLALQY
V gene: TRBV28; J gene: TRBJ1-1; clone size: few; CDR3 protein: ASSVETEAF
V gene: TRBV18; J gene: TRBJ2-3; clone size: -; CDR3 protein: ASSLLERSGADTQY
V gene: TRBV25-1; J gene: TRBJ2-7; clone size: few; CDR3 protein: ASSELGQASYEQY
V gene: TRBV4-2; J gene: TRBJ2-1; clone size: few; CDR3 protein: ASSQDAAYNEQF
V gene: TRBV5-1; J gene: TRBJ2-2; clone size: -; CDR3 protein: ASSPASGANTGELF
V gene: TRBV28; J gene: TRBJ2-7; clone size: -; CDR3 protein: ASRIGTSGSYEQY
V gene: TRBV18; J gene: TRBJ2-7; clone size: few; CDR3 protein: ASSPSLYEQY
V gene: TRBV6-6; J gene: TRBJ2-3; clone size: -; CDR3 protein: ASSTSDNPQY
V gene: TRBV6-9; J gene: TRBJ2-3; clone size: few; CDR3 protein: ASLPGGASGRWSTDTQY
V gene: TRBV7-2; J gene: TRBJ2-6; clone size: -; CDR3 protein: ASSSRQGANVLT
V gene: TRBV7-3; J gene: TRBJ2-1; clone size: -; CDR3 protein: ASSDRETPYNEQF
V gene: TRBV6-5; J gene: TRBJ2-4; clone size: -; CDR3 protein: ASTKGGRAGNIQY
V gene: TRBV4-2; J gene: TRBJ1-2; clone size: -; CDR3 protein: ASSNRDRSLSGYT
V gene: TRBV18; J gene: TRBJ2-1; clone size: -; CDR3 protein: ASSPLSGESYNEQF
V gene: TRBV5-1; J gene: TRBJ2-5; clone size: -; CDR3 protein: ASSFGREQTQY
V gene: TRBV7-2; J gene: TRBJ2-5; clone size: few; CDR3 protein: ASSEAGTAGGETQY
V gene: TRBV7-2; J gene: TRBJ2-7; clone size: few; CDR3 protein: ASSPDRGRTYEQY
V gene: TRBV10-3; J gene: TRBJ2-5; clone size: -; CDR3 protein: AISEWQQETQY
V gene: TRBV28; J gene: TRBJ1-1; clone size: -; CDR3 protein: ASSKMTGKTEAF
V gene: TRBV4-1; J gene: TRBJ2-7; clone size: -; CDR3 protein: ASSQAPGQGIYEQY
V gene: TRBV4-1; J gene: TRBJ2-4; clone size: -; CDR3 protein: ASSREMSGGRGTKNIQY
V gene: TRBV5-6; J gene: TRBJ2-3; clone size: -; CDR3 protein: ASSPGREGTDTQY